This entry lists 20 T cell receptor beta chains sequenced from one sample in a study of T cell repertoires in cytomegalovirus infection. TCRdb independently ran MiXCR on the reads; one entry per CDR3 protein. Of about 440,000 distinct CDR3 sequences listed, approximately 30% are singletons. The sequenced sample was PBMCs. These TCRs come from a human donor in good health (CMV status not recorded). Some clones in this sample may be carry-over from other donors' samples.

Remarks on this clonotype: Since a much larger clone is just one base distant, this may be a read error. The chain joins TRBV7-8 to TRBJ2-2; D not certain. CDR1 and CDR2 (germline): SGHVS, FQNEAQ. V was trimmed by 1 base and J by 7 bases, leaving 10 bases between them. This CDR3 comprises 14 residues. In DNA, the CDR3 is TGTGCCAGCAGCTTAGTTTCGGTGAACGGGGAGCTGTTTTTT. It codes for CASSLVSVNGELFF.

Here the CDR3 DNA reads TGCGCCAGCAGCAATGGGGGTTTTGATTCACCCCTCCACTTT. Encoded protein: CASSNGGFDSPLHF. The gene calls are TRBV5-1 and TRBJ1-6; D may be TRBD1 (5 bases). The CDR3 is 14 amino acids. Trimming left V 4 bases short and J 8 bases short, with 13 bases between. Germline V gene lookup returns CDR1 SGHRS and CDR2 YFSETQ.

This clonotype occurred many times. V gene TRBV7-2 combines with J gene TRBJ1-1; D gene unclear. V lost 1 base and J lost 0, with 9 bases in between. Germline CDR1 is SGHTA and CDR2 is FQGNSA. The length of the CDR3 is 15 residues. DNA for the CDR3: TGTGCCAGCAGCTTAGGTGTGCTAATGAACACTGAAGCTTTCTTT. Encoded protein: CASSLGVLMNTEAFF.

The chain carries TRBV4-1 and TRBJ1-5; D not resolved. Germline V gene lookup returns CDR1 MGHRA and CDR2 YSYEKL. V was shortened by 0 bases and J by 3 bases, with 12 bases between the two germline ends. This CDR3 spans 16 amino acids. The CDR3 is CASSQEEIEINQPQHF. The CDR3 region has the DNA TGCGCCAGCAGCCAAGAGGAGATCGAGATCAATCAGCCCCAGCATTTT.

The table lists this clonotype with a few counts. The chain is built from TRBV15 and TRBJ2-7, with no clear D. Germline loops: CDR1 LNHNV, CDR2 YYDKDF (reference sequence). The CDR3 extends over 14 amino acids. The V end lost 5 bases, the J end lost 0 bases, and 11 bases lay between the germline ends. In DNA, the CDR3 is TGTGCCACCAGCCCAGAAGGACCCTCCTACGAGCAGTACTTC. This sequence encodes CATSPEGPSYEQYF. Combining the CDR3 with reference TRBV15 and TRBJ2-7 gives the whole variable domain DAMVIQNPRYQVTQFGKPVTLSCSQTLNHNVMYWYQQKSSQAPKLLFHYYDKDFNNEADTPDNFQSRRPNTSFCFLDIRSPGLGDTAMYLCATSPEGPSYEQYFGPGTRLTVT.

The rearrangement uses TRBV5-6 and TRBJ2-7; 8 nucleotides align to TRBD2. V shed 3 bases and J 0 bases; nucleotides not matched to a gene: 8. The CDR3 length is 16 residues. CDR1 is SGHDT, CDR2 YYEEEE, per germline. CDR3 sequence (DNA): TGTGCCAGCAGCTATCGGACTAGCTATAACTCCTACGAGCAGTACTTC. Amino acid sequence: CASSYRTSYNSYEQYF.

The chain couples TRBV6-1 to TRBJ1-1; 9 bases fit TRBD1. Per germline, CDR1 MNHNS and CDR2 SASEGT. Unmatched junction bases numbered 5, after V lost 6 bases and J lost 3 bases. The CDR3 covers 14 residues. The CDR3, as DNA: TGTGCCAGCAGGCTGACAGGGGGGGACACTGAAGCTTTCTTT. Translation gives CASRLTGGDTEAFF.

The rearrangement uses TRBV2 and TRBJ2-1, with D unresolved. This CDR3 contains 15 residues. With 3 bases removed from V and 0 bases from J, the gap between germline ends came to 9 bases. Germline CDR1 and CDR2: SNHLY and FYNNEI. The CDR3 spells CASSEFKSSYNEQFF. The CDR3 DNA follows: TGTGCCAGCAGTGAGTTCAAGAGCTCCTACAATGAGCAGTTCTTC.

This chain connects TRBV12-3 or TRBV12-4 to TRBJ2-1; D is tentatively TRBD1 or TRBD2 (5 bases each). V lost 5 bases and J 3 bases, leaving 11 bases between the germline ends. The CDR3 spans 14 residues. The CDR3 sequence is CASSRGRSYNEQFF. The DNA for the CDR3 is TGTGCCAGCAGTAGGGGACGAAGCTACAATGAGCAGTTCTTC.

The sample holds a few counts of this clonotype. V usage is TRBV6-2 or TRBV6-3 and J usage is TRBJ2-7, with D perhaps matching TRBD2 (5 bases). Germline loops: CDR1 MNHEY, CDR2 SVGEGT. V lost 2 bases, J lost 8 bases, and 7 bases lay in between. The CDR3 has 11 residues. The CDR3 coding sequence is TGTGCCAGCAGTTACCCGGGGAAGCAGTACTTC. Amino acid sequence: CASSYPGKQYF.

As for this clonotype: Compared with germline, one end of the junction differs, possibly owing to a read error. The rearrangement links TRBV4-1 to TRBJ2-4; D may be TRBD1 (5 bases). The CDR3 loop spans 14 amino acids. Germline CDR1 and CDR2: MGHRA and YSYEKL. CDR3 bases: TGCGCCAGCAGCCAAGTACAGGAGAAAAACACTCAGTACTTC. It specifies CASSQVQEKNTQYF.

In its sample, this clonotype was seen many times. J is TRBJ2-7 and V is TRBV28; D tentatively fits TRBD1 or TRBD2 (6 bases each). The CDR3 has 13 residues. In germline, CDR1 is MDHEN, CDR2 SYDVKM. Trimming removed 6 bases from V and 1 base from J, with 10 bases in between. CDR3 region: CASREGGSYEQYF. The CDR3 region has the DNA TGTGCCAGCAGGGAGGGGGGTTCCTACGAGCAGTACTTC.

Of note for this clonotype: A read error may produce the germline difference seen at one junction end. This chain connects TRBV6-1 to TRBJ2-5; D unclear. In germline, CDR1 is MNHNS, CDR2 SASEGT. The CDR3 has 14 amino acids. In DNA, the CDR3 is TGTGCCAACAGTTACTCTATGTCGGGCGAGACCCAGTACTTC. Residues: CANSYSMSGETQYF.

This chain links TRBV10-3 with TRBJ2-3; D gene ambiguous. CDR1 is ENHRY, CDR2 SYGVKD, per germline. This CDR3 region has 14 residues. Trimming removed 3 bases at V and 1 base at J, with 8 bases between. The CDR3 region has the DNA TGTGCCATCAGTGAATCGGTTGGCACAGATACGCAGTATTTT. Residues: CAISESVGTDTQYF.

Only a few counts were recorded for this clonotype. J is TRBJ2-1 and V is TRBV2, with D possibly being TRBD2 (6 bases). The CDR3 spans 13 residues. V lost 6 bases, J lost 9 bases, and 15 bases lay in between. Germline values: CDR1 SNHLY, CDR2 FYNNEI. CDR3 sequence reads: CASRDTTRGEQFF. CDR3 nucleotide sequence: TGTGCCAGCAGGGATACGACTAGGGGTGAGCAGTTCTTC.

This clonotype has just a few counts. The rearrangement uses TRBV7-9 and TRBJ2-7; D unresolved. V shed 5 bases and J shed 2 bases, with 7 bases lying between them. This CDR3 comprises 12 residues. From germline, CDR1 is SEHNR and CDR2 FQNEAQ (reference sequence). The CDR3 DNA is TGTGCCAGCAGCACCCGAACCTACGAGCAGTACTTC. Amino acid sequence: CASSTRTYEQYF.

This clonotype was picked up many times. The chain has TRBV7-2 and TRBJ2-7, with D possibly being TRBD1 (7 bases). The CDR3 contains 15 residues. V lost 1 base and J 3 bases, leaving 13 bases between the germline ends. In germline, CDR1 is SGHTA, CDR2 FQGNSA. The CDR3 is CASSLVGGQNYEQYF. CDR3 nucleotides: TGTGCCAGCAGCTTAGTGGGGGGACAGAACTACGAGCAGTACTTC.

This sequence joins TRBV14 and TRBJ2-7, with D unclear. CDR3 length equals 14 residues. Per germline, CDR1 SGHDN and CDR2 FVKESK. V was pared by 4 bases and J by 7 bases, with 17 bases between. CDR3 protein: CASSPHPHTGEQYF. CDR3 in DNA: TGTGCCAGCAGCCCCCACCCCCATACTGGAGAGCAGTACTTC.

This clonotype was counted between two and nine times. The rearrangement joins TRBV6-8 to TRBJ1-1; D is ambiguous. The V gene's germline CDR1 is MNHGY and CDR2 SAAAGT. The CDR3 sequence is 13 residues long. Trimming stripped 2 bases from V and 5 bases from J, with 9 bases between. The CDR3 DNA reads as TGTGCCAGCAGTTACGAGACGGGGACTGAAGCTTTCTTT. Residues: CASSYETGTEAFF.

This clonotype was seen at least ten times. This rearrangement joins TRBV7-9 to TRBJ1-4, with D possibly TRBD1 on 5 matching bases. V was cut by 5 bases and J by 3 bases, with 16 bases left in between. The germline V gene encodes CDR1 SEHNR and CDR2 FQNEAQ (reference sequence). The CDR3 has 16 residues. For the CDR3, the DNA is TGTGCCAGCAGCGACATCCTGGAAGGGGCTAATGAAAAACTGTTTTTT. Translating it yields CASSDILEGANEKLFF.